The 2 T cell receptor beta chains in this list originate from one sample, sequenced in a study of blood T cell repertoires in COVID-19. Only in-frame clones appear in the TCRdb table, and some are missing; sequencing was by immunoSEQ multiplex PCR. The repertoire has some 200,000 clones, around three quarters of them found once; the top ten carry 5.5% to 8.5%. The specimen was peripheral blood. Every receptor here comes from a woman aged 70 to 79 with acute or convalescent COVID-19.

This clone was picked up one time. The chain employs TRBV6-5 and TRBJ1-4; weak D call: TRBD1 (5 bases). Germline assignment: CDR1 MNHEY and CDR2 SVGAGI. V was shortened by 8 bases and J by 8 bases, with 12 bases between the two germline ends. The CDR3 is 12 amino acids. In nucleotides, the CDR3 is TGTGCCAGCCGCAGGGTTGGGGAAAAACTGTTTTTT. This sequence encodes CASRRVGEKLFF.

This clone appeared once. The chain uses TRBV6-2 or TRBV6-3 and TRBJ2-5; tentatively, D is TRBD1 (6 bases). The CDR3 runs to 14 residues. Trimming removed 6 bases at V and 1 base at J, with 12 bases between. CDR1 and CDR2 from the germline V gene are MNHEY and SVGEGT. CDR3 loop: CASSVDRRQETQYF. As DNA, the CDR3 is TGTGCCAGCAGCGTAGACAGGCGCCAAGAGACCCAGTACTTC.